The 9 T cell receptor beta chains presented below share a single source sample, sequenced in a study of response to subunit inactivated influenza vaccine. TCRdb re-called the RT-PCR reads with MiXCR, one entry per CDR3 protein. The data show about 570,000 distinct CDR3 sequences, around 11% seen once. These same data were also listed under a study on T cells expressing NK-cell markers. That work contributes: Researchers built TCR beta cDNA using 5'RACE template switching with UMIs.

The sequencing used PBMCs from blood, collected on the day of vaccination. The source is a man aged 50-59 years who received an inactivated influenza vaccine.

The chain links TRBV7-9 to TRBJ2-5; D perhaps matches TRBD1 (6 bases). The CDR3 contains 13 residues. CDR1 is SEHNR, CDR2 FQNEAQ, per germline (reference sequence). Trimming cost V 5 bases and J 3 bases, with 10 bases left between them. The CDR3 region is CASSAPGEETQYF. CDR3 bases: TGTGCCAGCAGCGCCCCAGGGGAAGAGACCCAGTACTTC.

This clonotype appeared a few times. The chain recombines TRBV15 with TRBJ2-3, with 8 bases identical to TRBD2. The V gene's germline CDR1 is LNHNV and CDR2 YYDKDF (reference sequence). The length of the CDR3 is 16 residues. The J segment lost 5 bases and the V segment lost 4 bases, leaving 11 bases of the junction unmatched. CDR3 region: CATSTEKREPVDTQYF. Here the CDR3 DNA reads TGTGCCACCAGCACGGAAAAGCGGGAGCCCGTAGATACGCAGTATTTT.

This clonotype was seen a handful of times. The chain links TRBV7-6 to TRBJ2-5; TRBD2 matches at 10 bases. Germline V CDR1 and CDR2: SGHVS, FNYEAQ. CDR3 length: 18 residues. The V segment lost 1 base and the J segment 2 bases; nucleotides outside the gene matches: 10. This chain's CDR3 is CASSLVGASGGFQETQYF. The CDR3 coding sequence is TGTGCCAGCAGCTTAGTAGGCGCTAGCGGGGGATTTCAAGAGACCCAGTACTTC.

This clonotype was observed a few times. The rearrangement links TRBV11-2 to TRBJ2-5; 7 bases agree with TRBD2. The V gene end was trimmed by 5 bases and the J gene end by 2 bases; junction bases not matched to a gene: 11. CDR1 is SGHAT, CDR2 FQNNGV, per germline. The CDR3 runs to 16 residues. In DNA, the CDR3 is TGTGCCAGCAGCGCCGGACTAGTCGGGGGACAAGAGACCCAGTACTTC. It translates to CASSAGLVGGQETQYF.

The table lists this clonotype with a few counts. The rearrangement uses TRBV5-1 and TRBJ2-6, with D unresolved. V was cut by 2 bases and J by 0 bases, with 9 bases left in between. The CDR3 consists of 16 residues. Germline CDR1 reads SGHRS; CDR2 reads YFSETQ. CDR3 DNA sequence: TGCGCCAGCAGCTTCGGCGGAGACTCTGGGGCCAACGTCCTGACTTTC. Protein: CASSFGGDSGANVLTF.

This clonotype was detected many times. The rearrangement links TRBV12-3 or TRBV12-4 to TRBJ1-1; D is ambiguous. Trimming stripped 9 bases from V and 1 base from J, with 3 bases between. The CDR3 sequence is 10 residues long. CDR3 bases: TGTGCCAGTCGGAACACTGAAGCTTTCTTT. This encodes CASRNTEAFF.

In this sample, this clonotype turned up a few times. This rearrangement joins TRBV5-1 to TRBJ2-7, with 8 bases matching TRBD2. Per the germline V gene, CDR1 is SGHRS and CDR2 is YFSETQ. J lost 5 bases, V lost 0 bases, and 4 bases had no gene match. The CDR3 runs to 14 residues. In nucleotides, the CDR3 is TGCGCCAGCAGCTTGGAACGGGGGGGAGACGAGCAGTACTTC. The encoded protein is CASSLERGGDEQYF.

The sample holds a few counts of this clonotype. The CDR3 here is CAISTGLAGVGYEQYF. CDR3 nucleotides: TGTGCCATCAGCACGGGACTAGCGGGAGTTGGATACGAGCAGTACTTC. J is TRBJ2-7 and V is TRBV10-3, with 14 bases fitting TRBD2. Trimming took 6 bases from V and 4 from J; bases not matched to a gene: 8. Looked up from germline, CDR1 is ENHRY and CDR2 is SYGVKD. The CDR3 covers 16 residues.

This clonotype was counted only a few times. This rearrangement joins TRBV7-2 to TRBJ2-4; 7 nucleotides line up with TRBD1. Germline V gene lookup returns CDR1 SGHTA and CDR2 FQGNSA. J gave up 8 bases and V 7 bases, and 8 bases lay outside the gene matches. The CDR3 runs to 13 residues. The CDR3 sequence: CASTATGLYIQYF. For the CDR3, the DNA is TGTGCCAGCACCGCGACAGGGTTATACATTCAGTACTTC.